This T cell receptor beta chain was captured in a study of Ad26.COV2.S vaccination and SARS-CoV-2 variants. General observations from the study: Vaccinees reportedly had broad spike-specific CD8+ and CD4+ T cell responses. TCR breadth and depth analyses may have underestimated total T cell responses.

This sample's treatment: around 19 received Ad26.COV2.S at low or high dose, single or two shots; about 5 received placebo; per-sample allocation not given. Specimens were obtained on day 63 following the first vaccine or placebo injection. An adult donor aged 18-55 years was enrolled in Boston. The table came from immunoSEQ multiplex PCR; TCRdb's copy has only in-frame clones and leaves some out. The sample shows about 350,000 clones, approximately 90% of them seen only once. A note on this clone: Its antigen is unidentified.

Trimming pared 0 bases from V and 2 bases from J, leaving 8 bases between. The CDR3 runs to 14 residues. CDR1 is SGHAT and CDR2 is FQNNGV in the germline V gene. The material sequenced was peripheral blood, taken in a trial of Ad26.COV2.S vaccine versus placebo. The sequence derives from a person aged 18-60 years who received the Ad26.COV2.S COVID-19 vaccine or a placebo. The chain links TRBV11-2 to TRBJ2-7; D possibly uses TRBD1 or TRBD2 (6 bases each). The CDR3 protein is CASSLDGGPYEQYF. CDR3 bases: TGTGCCAGCAGCTTAGATGGGGGGCCCTACGAGCAGTACTTC. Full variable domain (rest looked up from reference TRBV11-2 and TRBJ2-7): EAGVAQSPRYKIIEKRQSVAFWCNPISGHATLYWYQQILGQGPKLLIQFQNNGVVDDSQLPKDRFSAERLKGVDSTLKIQPAKLEDSAVYLCASSLDGGPYEQYFGPGTRLTVT.